The clone carrying this TCR beta chain has just a few counts. This record comes from a study of blood T cell repertoires in COVID-19. The wider study: Collection of acute and convalescent COVID-19 samples took place in the United States, Italy and Spain.

Measured with immunoSEQ multiplex PCR; TCRdb has only the in-frame clones, and not every one. The top ten hold around 12% of the sample, which has 210,000 or so clones, about 85% seen once. The germline V and J ends were trimmed by 3 bases and 6 bases, with 7 bases remaining between them. Germline V lookup: CDR1 MNHEY, CDR2 SVGAGI. This CDR3 comprises 12 residues. The TCR originated in a woman younger than 35 who had recovered from COVID-19. The specimen was peripheral blood. The rearrangement uses TRBV6-5 and TRBJ2-3; D perhaps matches TRBD2 (5 bases). CDR3 protein: CASSYRGDTQYF. The CDR3 region has the DNA TGTGCCAGCAGTTATCGCGGGGATACGCAGTATTTT.